This T cell receptor (beta chain) was captured by sequencing in a study of blood T cell repertoires in COVID-19. Study details: T cells, B-cell-depleted T cells, or PBMCs provided the cDNA or gDNA that served as material.

Per the original data handling: Amplifying reference gene primers gave estimates of nucleated cell counts. TCRdb keeps only in-frame clones here, not all; method: immunoSEQ multiplex PCR. Clone size and the V and J calls come from that table; the DNA yielded D and trimming. The sample has hundreds of thousands of clones, 91% seen once. This CDR3 is built from 16 residues. The V gene's germline CDR1 is SGHTA and CDR2 FQGNSA. V lost 2 bases and J 7 bases, leaving 20 bases between the germline ends. The sample taken for sequencing was peripheral blood. This sequence joins TRBV7-2 and TRBJ2-5; tentative D call: TRBD2 (6 bases). The source of this sequence is a woman aged 18-29 years who had recovered from COVID-19. The CDR3 DNA reads as TGTGCCAGCAGCTTACTGGCGGGATCCACAATAGGGACCCAGTACTTC. Translated, it gives CASSLLAGSTIGTQYF.